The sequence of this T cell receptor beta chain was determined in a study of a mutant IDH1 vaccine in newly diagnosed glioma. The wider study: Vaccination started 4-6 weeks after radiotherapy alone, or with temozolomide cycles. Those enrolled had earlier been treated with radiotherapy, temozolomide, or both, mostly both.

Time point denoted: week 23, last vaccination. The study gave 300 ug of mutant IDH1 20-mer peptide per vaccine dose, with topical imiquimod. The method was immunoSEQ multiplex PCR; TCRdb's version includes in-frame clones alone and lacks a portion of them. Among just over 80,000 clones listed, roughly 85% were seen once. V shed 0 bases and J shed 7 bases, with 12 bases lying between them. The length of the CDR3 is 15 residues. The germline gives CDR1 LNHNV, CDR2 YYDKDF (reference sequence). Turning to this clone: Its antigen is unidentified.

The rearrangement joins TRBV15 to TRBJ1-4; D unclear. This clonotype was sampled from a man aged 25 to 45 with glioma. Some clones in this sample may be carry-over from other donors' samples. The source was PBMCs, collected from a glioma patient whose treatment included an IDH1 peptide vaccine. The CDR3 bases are TGTGCCACCAGCAGAGATAATCACCGGATTGAAAAACTGTTTTTT. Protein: CATSRDNHRIEKLFF.